What follows are 2 T cell receptor beta chains derived from one specimen sequenced in a study of T cells in Graves' hyperthyroidism and ophthalmopathy. Researchers took RNA transcripts and amplified the TCR beta CDR3 regions from them. HTBI primers were used for first-round RT-PCR of the TCR CDR3. Each CDR3 protein gets one entry after TCRdb re-called the multiplex PCR reads with MiXCR. Of around 520,000 distinct CDR3 sequences listed, around 15% are singletons. The sample was blood. The receptors were sampled from a woman aged 35 to 49 with Graves' hyperthyroidism.

This chain uses TRBV6-2 or TRBV6-3 with TRBJ2-5; 12 nucleotides line up with TRBD2. The CDR3 extends over 16 amino acids. The germline V gene has CDR1 MNHEY and CDR2 SVGEGT. V trimming: 4 bases; J trimming: 5 bases; junction bases outside the gene matches: 8. In DNA form, the CDR3 reads TGTGCCAGCAGTTCCAGACTAGCGGGAGATACGGAGACCCAGTACTTC. Residues: CASSSRLAGDTETQYF.

This clonotype was recorded many times. The CDR3 nucleotides read TGTGCCAGCAGTGAAACAGGTCCGAACACTGAAGCTTTCTTT. Its protein is CASSETGPNTEAFF. The chain uses TRBV2 and TRBJ1-1; TRBD1 is a possible D gene (5 bases). Germline values: CDR1 SNHLY, CDR2 FYNNEI. Trimming shortened V by 2 bases and J by 1 base, and 8 bases separated the two germline ends. The CDR3 extends over 14 amino acids.